Below, 30 T cell receptor beta chains from the same sample are listed, as sequenced in a study of PD-1 blockade in classical Hodgkin lymphoma. All trial patients relapsed after autologous stem cell transplantation. Produced via immunoSEQ multiplex PCR; TCRdb's table is partial and in-frame only. The sample lists some 100,000 clones; about nine tenths were seen once. This specimen consisted of peripheral blood mononuclear cells (PBMCs), obtained at baseline. These TCRs come from a human donor with classical Hodgkin lymphoma.

This clone was detected only once. The chain joins TRBV10-1 to TRBJ2-7, with TRBD2 identical over 10 bases. V dropped 6 bases and J dropped 2; count of bases not matched to a gene: 7. The CDR3 length is 15 residues. The germline V gene has CDR1 WNHNN and CDR2 SYGVQD (reference sequence). The CDR3 spells CASSYRTSGPYEQYF. The DNA for the CDR3 is TGCGCCAGCAGCTACCGGACTAGCGGCCCCTACGAGCAGTACTTC.

The V and J genes are TRBV15 and TRBJ1-5, with 7 bases lining up with TRBD1. V was clipped by 0 bases and J by 13 bases; unmatched bases: 15. Germline CDR1 is LNHNV and CDR2 is YYDKDF (reference sequence). CDR3 length: 16 amino acids. CDR3 bases: TGTGCCACCAGCAGAGAGCGCGGGACAGTGAGTCGTCTGCAGCATTTT. Amino acid sequence: CATSRERGTVSRLQHF.

This clone was seen once. The gene calls are TRBV19 and TRBJ2-1, with 9 bases lining up with TRBD1. The CDR3 contains 13 residues. Germline V lookup: CDR1 LNHDA, CDR2 SQIVND (reference sequence). V dropped 8 bases and J dropped 2; count of bases not matched to a gene: 1. CDR3 coding DNA: TGTGCCAGTGACAGGGGGACCTACAATGAGCAGTTCTTC. It encodes CASDRGTYNEQFF.

This chain connects TRBV21-1 to TRBJ1-1; the table's TRBD1 call for D was not verified on the DNA. TRBV21-1 counts as a pseudogene. This CDR3 is built from 11 residues. The CDR3 loop reads CASGDRVPAFF. CDR3 DNA sequence: TGTGCCAGCGGTGACAGGGTTCCGGCTTTCTTT.

The CDR3 loop is CAWSEPAGLGYEQYF. The DNA for the CDR3 is TGTGCCTGGAGCGAACCCGCGGGACTAGGCTACGAGCAGTACTTC. The chain uses TRBV30 and TRBJ2-7; 8 bases line up with TRBD2. The CDR3 contains 15 residues. Germline lookup yields CDR1 GTSNPN and CDR2 SVGIG (reference sequence). The V segment lost 3 bases and the J segment 3 bases; nucleotides outside the gene matches: 10.

The chain uses TRBV7-3 and TRBJ1-2, with D tentatively TRBD1 (5 bases). This CDR3 comprises 15 residues. V dropped 2 bases and J dropped 2 bases, with 12 bases sitting between them. The germline CDR1 and CDR2 sequences are SGHTA and FQGTGA. The DNA of the CDR3 is TGTGCCAGCAGCTTACCTGAAGGGGCCAACTATGGCTACACCTTC. Amino acids: CASSLPEGANYGYTF.

V gene TRBV11-2 combines with J gene TRBJ2-5; TRBD2 aligns across 8 bases. Germline CDR1 is SGHAT and CDR2 is FQNNGV. There are 16 residues in the CDR3. J gave up 5 bases and V 1 base, and 9 bases lay outside the gene matches. The CDR3 here is CASSLGLGLVVETQYF. As DNA, the CDR3 is TGTGCCAGCAGCTTAGGATTGGGACTAGTCGTTGAGACCCAGTACTTC.

This chain joins TRBV6-6 and TRBJ1-2; D is undetermined. CDR1 and CDR2 (germline): MNHNY, SVGAGI (reference sequence). CDR3 size: 14 residues. V lost 4 bases to trimming and J lost 4 bases, with 13 bases between them. In nucleotides, the CDR3 is TGTGCCAGCAGTTCGAGGGCGGAGAGCTATGGCTACACCTTC. Translated, it gives CASSSRAESYGYTF.

The rearrangement joins TRBV9 to TRBJ1-1; 10 bases map to TRBD1. CDR1 SGDLS and CDR2 YYNGEE come from the germline V gene. J lost 7 bases, V lost 0 bases, and 6 bases had no gene match. This CDR3 comprises 15 residues. CDR3 DNA sequence: TGTGCCAGCAGCGTAGGGGTTGGGACAGGGGATGAAGCTTTCTTT. The encoded protein is CASSVGVGTGDEAFF. Full variable domain (missing parts from reference TRBV9 and TRBJ1-1): DSGVTQTPKHLITATGQRVTLRCSPRSGDLSVYWYQQSLDQGLQFLIQYYNGEERAKGNILERFSAQQFPDLHSELNLSSLELGDSALYFCASSVGVGTGDEAFFGQGTRLTVV.

The chain uses TRBV30 and TRBJ2-5; TRBD2 matches at 7 bases. The ends lost 0 bases at V and 2 bases at J; junction bases unmatched: 3. Per germline, CDR1 GTSNPN and CDR2 SVGIG (reference sequence). The CDR3 contains 14 residues. CDR3: CAWSVASGQETQYF. CDR3 nucleotide sequence: TGTGCCTGGAGTGTGGCTAGCGGACAAGAGACCCAGTACTTC.

This chain uses TRBV6-5 with TRBJ2-5; no clear D. Germline V gene sequence: CDR1 MNHEY, CDR2 SVGAGI. The CDR3 loop spans 15 amino acids. V lost 0 bases, J lost 2 bases, and 10 bases lay in between. CDR3 sequence reads: CASSYSGRAQETQYF. The CDR3 DNA is TGTGCCAGCAGTTACTCTGGCCGGGCGCAAGAGACCCAGTACTTC.

The genes are TRBV19 and TRBJ2-7, with 8 bases identical to TRBD1. Germline V gene lookup returns CDR1 LNHDA and CDR2 SQIVND (reference sequence). Trimming cost V 5 bases and J 4 bases; bases outside gene matches: 10. The length of the CDR3 is 15 residues. CDR3 region: CASSPTGDSRYEQYF. The CDR3 coding sequence is TGTGCCAGTAGTCCGACAGGGGATTCTCGTTACGAGCAGTACTTC.

The chain combines TRBV30 with TRBJ1-2, with D unclear. The CDR3 is 12 residues long. Between the trimmed V and J ends, which lost 4 bases and 0 bases, there was a span of 6 bases. Per the germline V gene, CDR1 is GTSNPN and CDR2 is SVGIG (reference sequence). The CDR3 sequence is CAWTTSNYGYTF. CDR3 bases: TGTGCCTGGACGACTTCTAACTATGGCTACACCTTC.

The rearrangement links TRBV6-6 to TRBJ2-3; perhaps TRBD2 as D (5 bases). V gave up 0 bases and J gave up 2 bases, with 9 bases separating them. This CDR3 region has 15 residues. The germline V gene has CDR1 MNHNY and CDR2 SVGAGI (reference sequence). For the CDR3, the DNA is TGTGCCAGCAGTTACTCAGGGAGTATCACAGATACGCAGTATTTT. This encodes CASSYSGSITDTQYF.

This chain connects TRBV6-5 to TRBJ2-2; TRBD1 matches at 9 bases. The ends lost 4 bases at V and 5 bases at J; junction bases unmatched: 5. The CDR3 sequence is 15 residues long. CDR1 and CDR2 (germline): MNHEY, SVGAGI. CDR3 protein: CASSLGQGRTGELFF. The CDR3 bases are TGTGCCAGCAGTTTAGGACAGGGGCGGACCGGGGAGCTGTTTTTT.

The chain combines TRBV5-1 with TRBJ2-2; TRBD2 matches at 15 bases. Germline V lookup: CDR1 SGHRS, CDR2 YFSETQ. The CDR3 is 17 residues long. Unmatched junction bases numbered 5, after V lost 4 bases and J lost 4 bases. The CDR3, as DNA: TGCGCCAGCAGCACGGGACTAGCGGGAGGAAGCACCGGGGAGCTGTTTTTT. This sequence encodes CASSTGLAGGSTGELFF.

This clone came up once. The chain carries TRBV11-2 and TRBJ2-2, with TRBD2 matching over 7 bases. Looked up from germline, CDR1 is SGHAT and CDR2 is FQNNGV. This CDR3 has 16 residues. With 2 bases clipped from V and 3 bases from J, the junction kept 6 bases outside the gene matches. CDR3 in DNA: TGTGCCAGCAGCTTAAGGGACTACAAGGACACCGGGGAGCTGTTTTTT. Its protein is CASSLRDYKDTGELFF.

J is TRBJ1-1 and V is TRBV7-9; D possibly corresponds to TRBD1 (5 bases). Trimming cost V 2 bases and J 2 bases, with 12 bases left between them. The germline V gene encodes CDR1 SEHNR and CDR2 FQNEAQ (reference sequence). The length of the CDR3 is 15 residues. CDR3 sequence reads: CASSLYWTQNTEAFF. The CDR3 DNA sequence: TGTGCCAGCAGCTTATATTGGACACAAAACACTGAAGCTTTCTTT.

This clone was seen a few times. This chain uses TRBV10-3 with TRBJ1-5, with 11 bases that match TRBD1. The CDR3 spans 15 residues. Per germline, CDR1 ENHRY and CDR2 SYGVKD. J was trimmed by 4 bases and V by 10 bases; bases with no gene match: 9. CDR3 bases: TGTGCCACCCAACCGGGACAGGGGGTGAATCAGCCCCAGCATTTT. Translated, it gives CATQPGQGVNQPQHF.

The V call is TRBV5-4, the J call TRBJ1-2, with a weak D call TRBD1 (5 bases). The CDR3 is 15 residues long. In germline, CDR1 is SGHNT, CDR2 YYREEE (reference sequence). V lost 6 bases and J lost 3, with 18 bases in between. The CDR3 protein is CASIAPGTGDYGYTF. CDR3 DNA sequence: TGTGCCAGCATCGCGCCGGGGACTGGGGACTATGGCTACACCTTC.

The genes are TRBV4-1 and TRBJ1-1; 7 bases fit TRBD1. The germline CDR1 and CDR2 sequences are MGHRA and YSYEKL. The CDR3 runs to 15 residues. Germline trimming cut 7 bases from V and 0 bases from J; bases unmatched to any gene: 8. CDR3 nucleotide sequence: TGCGCCAGCACCTCTCCGGGACAGATGAACACTGAAGCTTTCTTT. It yields the protein CASTSPGQMNTEAFF.

This clone has a handful of counts. V gene TRBV19 combines with J gene TRBJ1-2; possibly TRBD1 for D (6 bases). V lost 8 bases, J lost 8 bases, and 15 bases lay in between. Germline V gene lookup returns CDR1 LNHDA and CDR2 SQIVND (reference sequence). CDR3 size: 12 residues. The CDR3 nucleotides are TGTGCCAGTCAGATGCAGGGGCGCGGCTACACCTTC. Translated, it gives CASQMQGRGYTF. The full variable domain, with the rest looked up from reference TRBV19 and TRBJ1-2, is DGGITQSPKYLFRKEGQNVTLSCEQNLNHDAMYWYRQDPGQGLRLIYYSQIVNDFQKGDIAEGYSVSREKKESFPLTVTSAQKNPTAFYLCASQMQGRGYTFGSGTRLTVV.

J is TRBJ1-5 and V is TRBV6-6; D is unclear. Germline lookup yields CDR1 MNHNY and CDR2 SVGAGI (reference sequence). V was shortened by 6 bases and J by 7 bases, with 16 bases between the two germline ends. The CDR3 extends over 14 amino acids. The CDR3 bases are TGTGCCAGCAGGTCGGACGCGTACGGACAGCCCCAGCATTTT. Translation gives CASRSDAYGQPQHF.

The J gene is TRBJ2-7, the V gene TRBV6-5, with 9 bases matching TRBD1. Germline CDR1 reads MNHEY; CDR2 reads SVGAGI. V dropped 8 bases and J dropped 2; count of bases not matched to a gene: 10. This CDR3 region has 15 residues. The DNA of the CDR3 is TGTGCCAGCTATACCGGGACAGGGAATCCCTACGAGCAGTACTTC. The encoded protein is CASYTGTGNPYEQYF.

Notes on this clone: Other DNA variants within this sample encode the same CDR3. The rearrangement links TRBV30 to TRBJ1-2, with D hard to call. The length of the CDR3 is 11 residues. Trimming cost V 5 bases and J 0 bases, with 4 bases left between them. The V gene's germline CDR1 is GTSNPN and CDR2 SVGIG (reference sequence). This chain's CDR3 is CAWGTNYGYTF. CDR3 nucleotide sequence: TGTGCCTGGGGCACTAACTATGGCTACACCTTC.

The chain couples TRBV6-5 to TRBJ1-5, with TRBD1 identical over 8 bases. CDR3 length: 13 amino acids. Germline V gives CDR1 MNHEY, CDR2 SVGAGI. Losses at the gene ends were 6 bases for V and 6 bases for J; bases not matched to a gene: 4. CDR3 sequence reads: CASRTGVGQPQHF. Here the CDR3 DNA reads TGTGCCAGCAGGACAGGGGTTGGTCAGCCCCAGCATTTT.

This rearrangement joins TRBV7-9 to TRBJ2-1; 12 nucleotides agree with TRBD2. Germline loops: CDR1 SEHNR, CDR2 FQNEAQ (reference sequence). The CDR3 contains 18 residues. V lost 6 bases and J lost 0; bases outside the gene matches: 9. The CDR3 coding sequence is TGTGCCAGCAGAGACTTTCGACTAGCGGGGGACTCCTACAATGAGCAGTTCTTC. Its protein product is CASRDFRLAGDSYNEQFF.

The chain uses TRBV29-1 and TRBJ2-3, with a possible D match to TRBD2 (6 bases). Germline lookup yields CDR1 SQVTM and CDR2 ANQGSEA. This CDR3 spans 11 amino acids. With 3 bases removed from V and 5 bases from J, the gap between germline ends came to 6 bases. The CDR3 sequence is CSVDGGDTQYF. The CDR3 DNA reads TGCAGCGTTGACGGGGGAGATACGCAGTATTTT.

The chain joins TRBV19 to TRBJ2-2; TRBD2 aligns across 7 bases. The CDR3 runs to 15 residues. J gave up 4 bases and V 3 bases, and 5 bases lay outside the gene matches. Germline loops: CDR1 LNHDA, CDR2 SQIVND (reference sequence). The CDR3 coding sequence is TGTGCCAGTAGTATTGGCGGGGGTGGCACCGGGGAGCTGTTTTTT. As protein: CASSIGGGGTGELFF.

The J gene is TRBJ2-7, the V gene TRBV23-1; 11 bases map to TRBD1. TRBV23-1 belongs to the ORF category, with a function that is uncertain. Trimming at V came to 4 bases and at J to 0 bases, leaving 14 bases not matched to a gene. The CDR3 loop spans 19 amino acids. The chain's CDR3 is CASSPQGRDRGFSSYEQYF. In DNA, the CDR3 is TGCGCCAGCAGTCCTCAGGGACGGGACAGGGGGTTTTCCTCCTACGAGCAGTACTTC.